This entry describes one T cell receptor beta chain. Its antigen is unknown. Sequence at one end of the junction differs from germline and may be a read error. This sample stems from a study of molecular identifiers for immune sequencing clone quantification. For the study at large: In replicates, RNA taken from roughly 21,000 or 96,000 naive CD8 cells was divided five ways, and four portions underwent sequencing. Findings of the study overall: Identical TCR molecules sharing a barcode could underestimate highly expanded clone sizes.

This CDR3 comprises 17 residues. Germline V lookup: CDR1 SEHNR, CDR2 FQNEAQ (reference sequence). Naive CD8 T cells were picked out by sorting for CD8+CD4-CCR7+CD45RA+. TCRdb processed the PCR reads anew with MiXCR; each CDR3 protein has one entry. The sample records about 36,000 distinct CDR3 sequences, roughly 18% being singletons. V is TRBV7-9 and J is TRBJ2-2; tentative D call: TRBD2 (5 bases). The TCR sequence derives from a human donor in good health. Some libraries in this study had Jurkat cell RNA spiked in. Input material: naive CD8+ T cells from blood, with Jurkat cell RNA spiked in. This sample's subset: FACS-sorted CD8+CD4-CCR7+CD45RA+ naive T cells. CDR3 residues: CASRHTARVVSTGELFF. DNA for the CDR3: TGCGCCAGCAGACATACGGCGAGGGTGGTTTCCACCGGGGAGCTATTTTTT. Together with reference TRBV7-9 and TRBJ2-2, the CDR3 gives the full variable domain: DTGVSQNPRHKITKRGQNVTFRCDPISEHNRLYWYRQTLGQGPEFLTYFQNEAQLEKSRLLSDRFSAERPKGSFSTLEIQRTEQGDSAMYLCASRHTARVVSTGELFFGEGSRLTVL.